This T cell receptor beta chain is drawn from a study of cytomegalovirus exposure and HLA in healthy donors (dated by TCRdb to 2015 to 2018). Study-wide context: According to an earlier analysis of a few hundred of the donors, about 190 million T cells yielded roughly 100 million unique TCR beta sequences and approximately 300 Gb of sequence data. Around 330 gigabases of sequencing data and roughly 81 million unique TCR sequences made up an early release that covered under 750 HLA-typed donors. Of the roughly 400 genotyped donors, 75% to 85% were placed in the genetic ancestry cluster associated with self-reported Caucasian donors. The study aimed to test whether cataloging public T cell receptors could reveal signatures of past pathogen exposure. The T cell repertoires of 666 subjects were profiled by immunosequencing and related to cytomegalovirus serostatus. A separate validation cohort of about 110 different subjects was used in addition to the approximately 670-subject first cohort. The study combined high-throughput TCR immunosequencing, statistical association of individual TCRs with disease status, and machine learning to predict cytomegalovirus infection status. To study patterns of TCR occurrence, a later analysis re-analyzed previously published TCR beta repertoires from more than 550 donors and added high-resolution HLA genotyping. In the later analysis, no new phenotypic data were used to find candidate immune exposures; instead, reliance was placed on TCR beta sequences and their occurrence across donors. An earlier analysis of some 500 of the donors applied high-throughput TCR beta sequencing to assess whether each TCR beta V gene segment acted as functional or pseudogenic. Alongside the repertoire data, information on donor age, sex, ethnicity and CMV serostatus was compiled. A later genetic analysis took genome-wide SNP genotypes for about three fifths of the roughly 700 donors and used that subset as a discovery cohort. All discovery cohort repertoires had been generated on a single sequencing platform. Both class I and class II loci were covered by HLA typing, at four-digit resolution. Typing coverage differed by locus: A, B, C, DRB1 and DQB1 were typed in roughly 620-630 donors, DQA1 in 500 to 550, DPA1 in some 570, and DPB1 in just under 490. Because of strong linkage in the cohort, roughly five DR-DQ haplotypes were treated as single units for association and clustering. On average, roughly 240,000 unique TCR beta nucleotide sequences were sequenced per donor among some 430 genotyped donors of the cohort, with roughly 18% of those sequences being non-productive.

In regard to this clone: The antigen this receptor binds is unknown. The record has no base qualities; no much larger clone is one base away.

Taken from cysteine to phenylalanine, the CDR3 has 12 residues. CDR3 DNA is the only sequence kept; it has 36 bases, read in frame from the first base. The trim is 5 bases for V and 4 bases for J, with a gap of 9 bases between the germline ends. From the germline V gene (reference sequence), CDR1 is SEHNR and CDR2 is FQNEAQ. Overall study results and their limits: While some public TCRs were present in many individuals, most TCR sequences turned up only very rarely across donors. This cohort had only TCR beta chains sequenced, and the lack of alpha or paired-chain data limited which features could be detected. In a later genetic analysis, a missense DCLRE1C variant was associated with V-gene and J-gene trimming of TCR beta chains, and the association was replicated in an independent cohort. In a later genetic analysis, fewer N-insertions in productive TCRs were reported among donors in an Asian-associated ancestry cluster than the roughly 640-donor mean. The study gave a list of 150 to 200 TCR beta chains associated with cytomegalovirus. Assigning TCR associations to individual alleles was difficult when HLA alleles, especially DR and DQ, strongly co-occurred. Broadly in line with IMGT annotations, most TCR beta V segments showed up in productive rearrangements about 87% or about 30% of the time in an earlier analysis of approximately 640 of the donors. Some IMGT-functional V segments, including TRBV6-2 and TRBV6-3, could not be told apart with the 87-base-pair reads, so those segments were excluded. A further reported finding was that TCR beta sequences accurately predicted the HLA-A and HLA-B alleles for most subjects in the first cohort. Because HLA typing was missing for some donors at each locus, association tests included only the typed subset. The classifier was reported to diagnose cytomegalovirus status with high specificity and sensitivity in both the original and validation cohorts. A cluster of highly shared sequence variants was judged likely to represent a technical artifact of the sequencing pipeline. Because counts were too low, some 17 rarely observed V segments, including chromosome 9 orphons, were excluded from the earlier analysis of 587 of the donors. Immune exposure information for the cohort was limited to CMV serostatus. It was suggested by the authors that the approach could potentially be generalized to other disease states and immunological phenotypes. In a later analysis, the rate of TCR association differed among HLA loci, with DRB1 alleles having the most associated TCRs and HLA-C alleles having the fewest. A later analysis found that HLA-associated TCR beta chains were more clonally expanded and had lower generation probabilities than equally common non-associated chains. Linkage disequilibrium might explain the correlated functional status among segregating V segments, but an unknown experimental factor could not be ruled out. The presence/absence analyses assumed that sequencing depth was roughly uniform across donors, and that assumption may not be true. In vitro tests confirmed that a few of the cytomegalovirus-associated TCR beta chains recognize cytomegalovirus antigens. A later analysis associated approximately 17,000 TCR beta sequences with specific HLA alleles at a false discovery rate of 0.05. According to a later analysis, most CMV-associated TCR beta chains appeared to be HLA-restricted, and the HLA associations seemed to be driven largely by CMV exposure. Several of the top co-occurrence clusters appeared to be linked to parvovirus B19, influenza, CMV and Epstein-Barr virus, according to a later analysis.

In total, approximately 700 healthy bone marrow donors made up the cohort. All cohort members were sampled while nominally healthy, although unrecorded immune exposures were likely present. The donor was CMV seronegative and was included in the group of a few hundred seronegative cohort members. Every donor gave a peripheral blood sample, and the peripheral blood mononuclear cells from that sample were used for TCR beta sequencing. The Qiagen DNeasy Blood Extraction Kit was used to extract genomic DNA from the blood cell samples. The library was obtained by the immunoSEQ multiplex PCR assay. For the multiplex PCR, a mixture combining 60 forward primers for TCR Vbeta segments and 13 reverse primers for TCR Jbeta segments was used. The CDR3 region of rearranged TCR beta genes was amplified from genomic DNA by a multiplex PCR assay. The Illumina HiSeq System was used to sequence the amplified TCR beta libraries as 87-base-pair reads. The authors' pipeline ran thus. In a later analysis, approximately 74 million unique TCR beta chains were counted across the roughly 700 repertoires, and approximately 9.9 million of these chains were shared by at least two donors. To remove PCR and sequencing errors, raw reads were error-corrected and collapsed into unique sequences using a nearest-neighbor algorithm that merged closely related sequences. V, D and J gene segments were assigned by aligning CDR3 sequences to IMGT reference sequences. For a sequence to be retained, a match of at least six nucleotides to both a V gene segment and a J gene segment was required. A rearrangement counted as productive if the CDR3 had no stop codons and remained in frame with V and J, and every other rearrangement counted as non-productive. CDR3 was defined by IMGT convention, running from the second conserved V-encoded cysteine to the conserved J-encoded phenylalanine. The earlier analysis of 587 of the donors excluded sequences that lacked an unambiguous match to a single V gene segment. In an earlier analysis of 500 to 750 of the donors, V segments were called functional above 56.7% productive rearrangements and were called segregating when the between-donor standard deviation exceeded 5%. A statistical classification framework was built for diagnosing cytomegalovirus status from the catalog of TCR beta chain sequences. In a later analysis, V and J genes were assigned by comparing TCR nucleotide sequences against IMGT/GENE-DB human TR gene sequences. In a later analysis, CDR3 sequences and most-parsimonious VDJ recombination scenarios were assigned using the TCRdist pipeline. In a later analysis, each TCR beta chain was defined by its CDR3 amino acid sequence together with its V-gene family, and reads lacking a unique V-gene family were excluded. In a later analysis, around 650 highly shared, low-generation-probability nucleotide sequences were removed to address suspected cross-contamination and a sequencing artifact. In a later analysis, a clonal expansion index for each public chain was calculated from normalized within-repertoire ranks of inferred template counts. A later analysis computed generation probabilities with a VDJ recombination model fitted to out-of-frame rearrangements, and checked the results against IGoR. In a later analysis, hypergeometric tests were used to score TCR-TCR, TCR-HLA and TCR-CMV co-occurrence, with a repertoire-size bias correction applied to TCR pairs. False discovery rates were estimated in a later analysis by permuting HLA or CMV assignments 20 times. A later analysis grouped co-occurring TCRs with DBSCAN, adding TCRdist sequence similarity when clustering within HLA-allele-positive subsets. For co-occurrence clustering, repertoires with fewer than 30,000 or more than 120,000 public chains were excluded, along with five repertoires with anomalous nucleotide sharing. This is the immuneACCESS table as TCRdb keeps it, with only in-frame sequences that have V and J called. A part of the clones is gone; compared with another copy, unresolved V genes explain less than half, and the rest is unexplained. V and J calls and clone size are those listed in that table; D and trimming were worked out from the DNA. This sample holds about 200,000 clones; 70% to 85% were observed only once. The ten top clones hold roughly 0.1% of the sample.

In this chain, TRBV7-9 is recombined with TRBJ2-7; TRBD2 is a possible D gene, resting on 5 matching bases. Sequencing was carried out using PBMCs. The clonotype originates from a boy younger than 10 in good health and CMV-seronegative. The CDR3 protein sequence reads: CASSVLGYEQYF. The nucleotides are TGTGCCAGCAGCGTACTAGGATACGAGCAGTACTTC.